Each of the 8 T cell receptor beta chains below was sequenced from the same sample in a study of blood T cell repertoires in COVID-19 (dated by TCRdb to 2018 to 2020). Library method: the immunoSEQ multiplex PCR assay. Entries here come from immuneACCESS through TCRdb and include only in-frame sequences with V and J called. Some clones fail to appear in such tables; in the studies checked, an unresolved V gene covers under half of the shortfall, and the cause of the remainder is unknown. The sample contains 150,000 to 200,000 clones, approximately 79% of them found a single time. Around 2.9% of the sample belongs to the ten largest clones. What was sequenced was peripheral blood. These receptors came from a woman of 80 years or more with acute or convalescent COVID-19.

The chain employs TRBV6-5 and TRBJ1-5; tentative D call: TRBD1 (6 bases). Trimming stripped 5 bases from V and 5 bases from J, with 10 bases between. Germline V CDR1 and CDR2: MNHEY, SVGAGI. The CDR3 covers 13 residues. CDR3 in amino acids: CASSLTGYQPQHF. The CDR3 DNA reads TGTGCCAGCAGTCTAACAGGGTATCAGCCCCAGCATTTT.

This chain uses TRBV28 with TRBJ2-7, with 7 bases matching TRBD2. With 6 bases clipped from V and 2 bases from J, the junction kept 10 bases outside the gene matches. The germline V gene encodes CDR1 MDHEN and CDR2 SYDVKM. The CDR3 contains 15 residues. The CDR3 DNA sequence: TGTGCCAGCAGGGACGTGTCTAGCGGTACCTACGAGCAGTACTTC. Translation gives CASRDVSSGTYEQYF.

V gene TRBV28 combines with J gene TRBJ2-2; 7 positions agree with TRBD1. The CDR3 contains 15 residues. The V gene end was trimmed by 7 bases and the J gene end by 6 bases; junction bases not matched to a gene: 11. Germline V gene lookup returns CDR1 MDHEN and CDR2 SYDVKM. CDR3 DNA sequence: TGTGCCAGCAACCCCCCCGGGCAGGGGGCCGGGGAGCTGTTTTTT. This encodes CASNPPGQGAGELFF.

The chain carries TRBV28 and TRBJ1-6, with D possibly being TRBD1 (5 bases). Deletions cut 3 bases from V and 5 bases from J, with 17 bases between. CDR3 length: 17 amino acids. The germline V gene has CDR1 MDHEN and CDR2 SYDVKM. DNA of the CDR3: TGTGCCAGCAGTTTTATGGGCTTCGGACAAGATAATTCACCCCTCCACTTT. It specifies CASSFMGFGQDNSPLHF.

The chain is built from TRBV7-2 and TRBJ2-1, with 7 nucleotides matching TRBD2. Trimming removed 2 bases from V and 8 bases from J; junction bases left unmatched: 9. CDR1 is SGHTA and CDR2 is FQGNSA in the germline V gene. This CDR3 contains 15 residues. The CDR3 sequence is CASSLKSGGPDEQFF. The CDR3 region has the DNA TGTGCCAGCAGCTTAAAGTCGGGAGGCCCCGATGAGCAGTTCTTC.

CDR3 in DNA: TGTGCCAGCAGCTTAGATTCCAGGGCAGGCAGGGAGACCCAGTACTTC. Encoded protein: CASSLDSRAGRETQYF. The V call is TRBV7-8, the J call TRBJ2-5, with a tentative D call TRBD1 (5 bases). Trimming took 1 base from V and 5 from J, leaving 17 bases between them. The CDR3 is made up of 16 amino acids. Germline assignment: CDR1 SGHVS and CDR2 FQNEAQ.

This chain uses TRBV29-1 with TRBJ1-1; 7 nucleotides match TRBD1. Germline V gene lookup returns CDR1 SQVTM and CDR2 ANQGSEA. The V gene end was trimmed by 6 bases and the J gene end by 0 bases; junction bases not matched to a gene: 7. The length of the CDR3 is 14 residues. CDR3 protein: CSVSGTAMNTEAFF. CDR3 coding DNA: TGCAGCGTGTCCGGGACAGCAATGAACACTGAAGCTTTCTTT.

CDR3 bases: TGTGCCTGGAACCTTGTAGACACTGAAGCTTTCTTT. It specifies CAWNLVDTEAFF. The chain joins TRBV30 to TRBJ1-1, with unresolved D. The CDR3 has 12 amino acids. Germline assignment: CDR1 GTSNPN and CDR2 SVGIG (reference sequence). The germline V and J ends were trimmed by 4 bases and 3 bases, with 9 bases remaining between them.